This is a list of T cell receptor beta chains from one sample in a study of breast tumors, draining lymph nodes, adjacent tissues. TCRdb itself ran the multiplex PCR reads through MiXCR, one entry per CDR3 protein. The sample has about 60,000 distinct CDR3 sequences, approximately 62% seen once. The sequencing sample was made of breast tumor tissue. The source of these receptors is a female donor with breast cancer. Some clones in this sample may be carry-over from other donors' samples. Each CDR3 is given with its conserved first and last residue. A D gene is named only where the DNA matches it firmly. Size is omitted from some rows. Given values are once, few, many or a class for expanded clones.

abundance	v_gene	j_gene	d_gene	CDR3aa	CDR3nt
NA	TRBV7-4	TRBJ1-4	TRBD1	CASSKDRGTNEKLFF	TGTGCCAGCAGCAAGGACAGGGGAACTAATGAAAAACTGTTTTTT
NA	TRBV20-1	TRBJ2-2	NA	CSALQGGTGELFF	TGCAGTGCTCTACAGGGTGGCACCGGGGAGCTGTTTTTT
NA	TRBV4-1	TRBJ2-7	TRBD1	CASSQLRPTGGRSYEQYF	TGCGCCAGCAGCCAACTAAGACCGACAGGGGGCAGGTCCTACGAGCAGTACTTC
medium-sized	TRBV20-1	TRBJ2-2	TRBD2	CSANFLAGVTGELFF	TGCAGTGCTAACTTCCTAGCGGGAGTCACCGGGGAGCTGTTTTTT
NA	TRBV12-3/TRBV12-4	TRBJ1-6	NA	CASSSLGNSPLHF	TGTGCCAGCAGTTCACTGGGCAATTCACCCCTCCACTTT
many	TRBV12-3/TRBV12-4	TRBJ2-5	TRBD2	CASSLRRGGETQYF	TGTGCCAGCAGTTTAAGGAGGGGAGGGGAGACCCAGTACTTC
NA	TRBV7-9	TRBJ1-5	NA	CAGSLDREGNQPQHF	TGTGCCGGCAGCTTAGACCGGGAGGGAAATCAGCCCCAGCATTTT
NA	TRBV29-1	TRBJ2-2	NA	CSVVFPIRSGPRELFF	TGCAGCGTTGTATTTCCCATACGTTCCGGCCCGCGAGAGCTGTTTTTT
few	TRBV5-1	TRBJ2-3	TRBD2	CASSSSGRTDTQYF	TGCGCCAGCAGCTCTAGCGGGAGGACAGATACGCAGTATTTT
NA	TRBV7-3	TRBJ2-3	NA	CASSSLASGTDTQYF	TGTGCCAGCAGTTCGCTAGCATCAGGCACAGATACGCAGTATTTT
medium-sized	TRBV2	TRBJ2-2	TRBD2	CASTERGPTGELFF	TGTGCCAGCACGGAGCGGGGGCCCACCGGGGAGCTGTTTTTT
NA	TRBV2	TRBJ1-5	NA	CASSLRFNQPQHF	TGTGCCAGCAGCCTGAGGTTCAATCAGCCCCAGCATTTT
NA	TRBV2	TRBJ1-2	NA	CASSELRGSGNTF	TGTGCCAGCAGTGAATTAAGGGGGTCTGGAAACACCTTC
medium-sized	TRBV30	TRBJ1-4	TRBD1	CAWNLPTGGLNEKLFF	TGTGCCTGGAATCTACCAACAGGGGGCCTCAATGAAAAACTGTTTTTT
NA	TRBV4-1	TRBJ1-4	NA	CASSQSSSAFGEKLFF	TGCGCCAGCAGCCAAAGTTCTTCGGCCTTCGGAGAAAAACTGTTTTTT
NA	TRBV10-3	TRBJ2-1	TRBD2	CAISDPSGRGSYNEQFF	TGTGCCATCAGTGACCCTAGCGGGAGAGGCTCCTACAATGAGCAGTTCTTC
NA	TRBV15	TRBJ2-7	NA	CATSRAGPQGTLGQYF	TGTGCCACCAGCAGAGCTGGGCCCCAGGGGACCTTGGGGCAGTACTTC
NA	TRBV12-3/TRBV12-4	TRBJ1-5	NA	CASSPQGNQPQHF	TGTGCCAGCAGCCCCCAAGGCAATCAGCCCCAGCATTTT